This T cell receptor beta chain derives from a study of blood T cell repertoires in COVID-19. The CDR3 sequence is 13 residues long. Germline-derived CDR1 and CDR2 are SGHRS and YFSETQ. The V gene lost 5 bases and the J gene lost 4 bases, with 12 bases spanning the gap. Assay: immunoSEQ multiplex PCR; the TCRdb copy retains only in-frame clones and omits some. Of 300,000 to 350,000 clones in the sample, 88% are singletons; the top ten hold around 6.6%. In the case of this clone: The sample carries other DNA sequences with the same CDR3.

Sequencing was performed on peripheral blood. This TCR was recovered from a woman in her 70s with COVID-19, enrolled during active disease. The chain couples TRBV5-1 to TRBJ1-2; no definite D call. This CDR3 reads CASSSEGLYGYTF. CDR3 sequence (DNA): TGCGCCAGCAGTTCTGAGGGTCTCTATGGCTACACCTTC.